The entry that follows covers one TCR beta chain sequence. What it recognizes is unknown. Other DNA variants within this sample encode the same CDR3. Naive-designated CD8 cells lacked CD45RO, were positively enriched for CCR7, and omitted terminally differentiated effector memory CD45RA+ cells. This record comes from a study of shared clonotypes between healthy human individuals. Whole-study findings and limits: When naive CD4 clonotypes were compared across a few donors, around 5% were shared.

The germline V gene has CDR1 SQVTM and CDR2 ANQGSEA. The V end was cut by 4 bases, the J end by 10 bases, with 5 bases between. CDR3 length equals 9 residues. Profiling relied on immunoSEQ multiplex PCR, and the TCRdb table lists in-frame clones only, not all of them. Of about 870,000 clones in the sample, 85% to 95% are singletons; the top ten hold less than 25%. Sequenced input: naive CD8+ T cells sorted from blood. The genes are TRBV29-1 and TRBJ2-1; D is ambiguous. This sequence was found in a man aged 25-40 years in good health. The CDR3 loop reads CSVGGEQFF. The CDR3 DNA is TGCAGCGTTGGAGGCGAGCAGTTCTTC.